These 24 T cell receptor beta chains share one sample of origin, sequenced in a study of CD8+ T cells in alopecia areata. RNA was extracted and reverse transcribed into cDNA as the sequencing template. The repertoire was sequenced with immunoSEQ multiplex PCR; TCRdb's copy has only in-frame clones and lacks some. This sample has some 200,000 clones, with roughly 50% found just once. Input material: CD8+ T cells sorted from blood. The receptors shown here come from a human donor in good health.

As concerns this clone: The sample holds other DNA sequences that translate to the same CDR3. This rearrangement joins TRBV6-5 to TRBJ2-7; D unresolved. Germline CDR1 is MNHEY and CDR2 is SVGAGI. CDR3 length: 13 amino acids. V lost 2 bases, J lost 1 base, and 6 bases lay in between. The CDR3 nucleotides are TGTGCCAGCAGTTACGGCGGTTCCTACGAGCAGTACTTC. Residues: CASSYGGSYEQYF.

The rearrangement links TRBV29-1 to TRBJ1-1, with D unclear. In germline, CDR1 is SQVTM, CDR2 ANQGSEA. V lost 4 bases to trimming and J lost 6 bases, with 18 bases between them. There are 14 residues in the CDR3. The CDR3 nucleotides read TGCAGCGTTGTGGGCCTCCCCCTAACTTCTGAAGCTTTCTTT. Amino acids: CSVVGLPLTSEAFF.

The chain is built from TRBV7-3 and TRBJ2-3; TRBD1 matches at 8 bases. CDR3 length: 17 residues. The trim removed 5 bases at V and 2 bases at J, leaving 12 bases unmatched. The germline CDR1 and CDR2 sequences are SGHTA and FQGTGA. CDR3 residues: CASSLRGGQGYTDTQYF. The DNA for the CDR3 is TGTGCCAGCAGCCTCCGAGGTGGACAGGGATACACAGATACGCAGTATTTT.

V is TRBV15 and J is TRBJ1-5; no clear D gene. The ends were cut back, 2 bases at V and 4 bases at J, with 9 bases in the middle. In germline, CDR1 is LNHNV, CDR2 YYDKDF (reference sequence). This CDR3 is built from 14 residues. The CDR3 protein is CATSRKGSNQPQHF. The DNA of the CDR3 is TGTGCCACCAGCAGAAAGGGATCTAATCAGCCCCAGCATTTT.

This clone showed up just a few times. The rearrangement links TRBV5-4 to TRBJ1-3; D is unresolved. There are 13 residues in the CDR3. V was pared by 0 bases and J by 6 bases, with 7 bases between. Per germline, CDR1 SGHNT and CDR2 YYREEE (reference sequence). The DNA for the CDR3 is TGTGCCAGCAGCTTGGGAATCGCAAACACCATATATTTT. Its protein is CASSLGIANTIYF. The entire variable domain, with the rest obtained from reference TRBV5-4 and TRBJ1-3, is as follows: ETGVTQSPTHLIKTRGQQVTLRCSSQSGHNTVSWYQQALGQGPQFIFQYYREEENGRGNFPPRFSGLQFPNYSSELNVNALELDDSALYLCASSLGIANTIYFGEGSWLTVV.

This clone was found a few times. The chain couples TRBV7-9 to TRBJ1-1; 9 nucleotides match TRBD1. The CDR3 is 15 amino acids. Germline V gene data show CDR1 as SEHNR and CDR2 as FQNEAQ (reference sequence). V was pared by 4 bases and J by 2 bases, with 5 bases of the junction left unmatched. The CDR3 nucleotides are TGTGCCAGCAGCTACGGACAGGGGCACAACACTGAAGCTTTCTTT. The encoded protein is CASSYGQGHNTEAFF.

The gene calls are TRBV14 and TRBJ2-1, with a tentative D call TRBD2 (6 bases). With 0 bases removed from V and 1 base from J, the gap between germline ends came to 13 bases. The germline V gene encodes CDR1 SGHDN and CDR2 FVKESK. The CDR3 is 17 residues long. CDR3: CASSQDGGWGSYNEQFF. CDR3 DNA sequence: TGTGCCAGCAGCCAAGATGGGGGGTGGGGATCCTACAATGAGCAGTTCTTC.

The chain is built from TRBV7-9 and TRBJ1-2; D gene uncertain. Between the trimmed V and J ends, which lost 5 bases and 5 bases, there was a span of 12 bases. CDR3 length: 13 amino acids. Looked up from germline, CDR1 is SEHNR and CDR2 is FQNEAQ (reference sequence). This chain's CDR3 is CASSPRTGYGYTF. The CDR3 nucleotides are TGTGCCAGCAGCCCGCGGACGGGGTATGGCTACACCTTC.

This chain links TRBV7-2 with TRBJ1-1, with D possibly being TRBD1 (6 bases). CDR3 size: 15 residues. The V and J ends lost 5 bases and 1 base respectively, with 14 bases between them. CDR1 is SGHTA, CDR2 FQGNSA, per germline. CDR3 in DNA: TGTGCCAGCAGCCAATACAGGGCATCGAACACTGAAGCTTTCTTT. It translates to CASSQYRASNTEAFF.

This sequence joins TRBV13 and TRBJ2-7, with 11 nucleotides matching TRBD1. The V and J ends lost 4 bases and 2 bases, in that order; junction bases with no gene match: 1. Germline CDR1 and CDR2: PRHDT and FYEKMQ (reference sequence). This CDR3 is 14 amino acids long. Here the CDR3 DNA reads TGTGCCAGCAGCTGGGGACAGGGGGCCTACGAGCAGTACTTC. Protein: CASSWGQGAYEQYF.

The CDR3 region is CASGLGENTGELFF. In DNA, the CDR3 is TGTGCCAGCGGCCTTGGGGAGAACACCGGGGAGCTGTTTTTT. The V call is TRBV5-6, the J call TRBJ2-2; D ambiguous. Germline CDR1 and CDR2: SGHDT and YYEEEE. The CDR3 is made up of 14 amino acids. V lost 7 bases and J 1 base, leaving 11 bases between the germline ends.

V is TRBV27 and J is TRBJ2-7, with unresolved D. The CDR3 sequence is 13 residues long. The V gene lost 4 bases and the J gene lost 1 base, with 8 bases spanning the gap. Per germline, CDR1 MNHEY and CDR2 SMNVEV (reference sequence). The CDR3, as DNA: TGTGCCAGCAGTTGGGCGGCTTCCTACGAGCAGTACTTC. It specifies CASSWAASYEQYF.

This chain connects TRBV6-6 to TRBJ1-2, with a tentative D call TRBD1 (6 bases). The germline gives CDR1 MNHNY, CDR2 SVGAGI (reference sequence). With 2 bases removed from V and 6 bases from J, the gap between germline ends came to 10 bases. The CDR3 contains 13 residues. The CDR3 region is CASSYRGLDGYTF. The CDR3 coding sequence is TGTGCCAGCAGTTACCGGGGGCTCGATGGCTACACCTTC.

The chain combines TRBV2 with TRBJ2-5; 10 bases map to TRBD2. Germline CDR1 reads SNHLY; CDR2 reads FYNNEI. Unmatched junction bases numbered 10, after V lost 5 bases and J lost 7 bases. The CDR3 spans 15 residues. CDR3 sequence reads: CASSPRTSGGGTQYF. The CDR3 nucleotides are TGTGCCAGCAGTCCTCGGACTAGCGGTGGGGGGACCCAGTACTTC.

This clone was detected only a few times. V and J are TRBV5-1 and TRBJ2-3; no clear D gene. In germline, CDR1 is SGHRS, CDR2 YFSETQ. The CDR3 has 16 amino acids. V was trimmed by 0 bases and J by 1 base, leaving 12 bases between them. This CDR3 reads CASSLDLGRGTDTQYF. The DNA for the CDR3 is TGCGCCAGCAGCTTGGATCTCGGCAGAGGCACAGATACGCAGTATTTT.

This rearrangement joins TRBV29-1 to TRBJ1-2, with 9 bases aligning to TRBD1. Germline V lookup: CDR1 SQVTM, CDR2 ANQGSEA. The V gene end was trimmed by 6 bases and the J gene end by 4 bases; junction bases not matched to a gene: 6. There are 13 residues in the CDR3. The DNA of the CDR3 is TGCAGCGTCGAACAGGGGGCGCGCTATGGCTACACCTTC. Protein sequence: CSVEQGARYGYTF.

This clone was counted between two and nine times. The V and J genes are TRBV6-5 and TRBJ2-6; D gene unclear. Germline V gene data show CDR1 as MNHEY and CDR2 as SVGAGI. There are 15 residues in the CDR3. V was trimmed by 5 bases and J by 0 bases, leaving 8 bases between them. The CDR3 here is CASSPTASGANVLTF. The DNA for the CDR3 is TGTGCCAGCAGTCCTACAGCCTCTGGGGCCAACGTCCTGACTTTC.

This clone was counted between two and nine times. V and J are TRBV5-1 and TRBJ2-5, with 9 bases lining up with TRBD2. This CDR3 has 17 residues. The germline CDR1 and CDR2 sequences are SGHRS and YFSETQ. Losses at the gene ends were 0 bases for V and 2 bases for J; bases not matched to a gene: 8. The chain's CDR3 is CASSLAGRLAAQETQYF. The CDR3 DNA follows: TGCGCCAGCAGCTTGGCCGGGAGACTAGCGGCTCAAGAGACCCAGTACTTC. The full variable domain, with the rest looked up from reference TRBV5-1 and TRBJ2-5, is KAGVTQTPRYLIKTRGQQVTLSCSPISGHRSVSWYQQTPGQGLQFLFEYFSETQRNKGNFPGRFSGRQFSNSRSEMNVSTLELGDSALYLCASSLAGRLAAQETQYFGPGTRLLVL.

CDR3 region: CASGGHEQYF. The CDR3 DNA follows: TGTGCCAGCGGGGGACACGAGCAGTACTTC. The chain couples TRBV2 to TRBJ2-7; D may correspond to TRBD1 or TRBD2 (5 bases each). Germline values: CDR1 SNHLY, CDR2 FYNNEI. This CDR3 has 10 residues. The ends were cut back, 8 bases at V and 5 bases at J, with 7 bases in the middle.

The rearrangement links TRBV6-5 to TRBJ2-3; unclear D gene. Looked up from germline, CDR1 is MNHEY and CDR2 is SVGAGI. The length of the CDR3 is 11 residues. Trimming removed 8 bases at V and 5 bases at J, with 8 bases between. DNA of the CDR3: TGTGCCAGCGGGTGGGGAGATACGCAGTATTTT. Its protein product is CASGWGDTQYF.

The chain links TRBV30 to TRBJ2-7; D is perhaps TRBD1 or TRBD2 (6 bases each). There are 11 residues in the CDR3. V was clipped by 4 bases and J by 12 bases, with 16 bases between them. CDR1 and CDR2 (germline): GTSNPN, SVGIG (reference sequence). The CDR3 protein is CAWTEGGTMYF. The CDR3, as DNA: TGTGCCTGGACCGAAGGAGGGACAATGTACTTC.

This clone has just one count. The CDR3 loop reads CASSSYGNNEQFF. The CDR3 bases are TGCGCCAGCAGCTCCTACGGGAACAATGAGCAGTTCTTC. The chain recombines TRBV4-1 with TRBJ2-1; D is possibly TRBD2 (5 bases). This CDR3 has 13 residues. V was trimmed by 5 bases and J by 5 bases, leaving 10 bases between them. Looked up from germline, CDR1 is MGHRA and CDR2 is YSYEKL.

The V and J genes are TRBV5-1 and TRBJ2-1; D is undetermined. Germline V lookup: CDR1 SGHRS, CDR2 YFSETQ. Trimming left V 4 bases short and J 9 bases short, with 17 bases between. The CDR3 has 14 amino acids. The CDR3 spells CASSDGRISGEQFF. Here the CDR3 DNA reads TGCGCCAGCAGCGACGGACGGATTTCGGGTGAGCAGTTCTTC.

This clone was seen just once. V usage is TRBV7-9 and J usage is TRBJ2-6, with D tentatively TRBD1 (5 bases). The CDR3 spans 18 residues. V dropped 0 bases and J dropped 3 bases, with 15 bases sitting between them. Germline assignment: CDR1 SEHNR and CDR2 FQNEAQ (reference sequence). In DNA form, the CDR3 reads TGTGCCAGCAGCTTAGCCTGGGGCCGCCAGGGTGGGGCCAACGTCCTGACTTTC. It codes for CASSLAWGRQGGANVLTF. The full variable domain, with the rest looked up from reference TRBV7-9 and TRBJ2-6, is DTGVSQNPRHKITKRGQNVTFRCDPISEHNRLYWYRQTLGQGPEFLTYFQNEAQLEKSRLLSDRFSAERPKGSFSTLEIQRTEQGDSAMYLCASSLAWGRQGGANVLTFGAGSRLTVL.